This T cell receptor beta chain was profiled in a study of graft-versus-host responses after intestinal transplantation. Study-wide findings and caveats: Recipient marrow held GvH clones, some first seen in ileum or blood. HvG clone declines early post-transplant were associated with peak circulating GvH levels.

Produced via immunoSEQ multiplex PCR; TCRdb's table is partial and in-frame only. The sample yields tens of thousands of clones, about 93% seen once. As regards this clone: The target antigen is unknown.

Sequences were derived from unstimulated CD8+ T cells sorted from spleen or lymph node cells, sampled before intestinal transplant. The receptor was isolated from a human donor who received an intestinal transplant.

The CDR3 reads CASSLGGGIGEKLFF. CDR3 bases: TGTGCCAGCAGCTTAGGTGGCGGGATCGGGGAAAAACTGTTTTTT. The V gene is TRBV7-6, the J gene TRBJ1-4; D remains ambiguous. V was trimmed by 1 base and J by 8 bases, leaving 14 bases between them. Per germline, CDR1 SGHVS and CDR2 FNYEAQ. The CDR3 consists of 15 residues. The whole variable domain, filled in from reference TRBV7-6 and TRBJ1-4, reads GAGVSQSPRYKVTKRGQDVALRCDPISGHVSLYWYRQALGQGPEFLTYFNYEAQQDKSGLPNDRFSAERPEGSISTLTIQRTEQRDSAMYRCASSLGGGIGEKLFFGSGTQLSVL.